This T cell receptor (beta chain) was retrieved from a study of tumor-infiltrating lymphocytes in primary liver carcinoma. Study background: The patient population consisted of men and women between 30 and 69 years of age. Stage T1-T3 N0M0 tumors spanned roughly 4 to 11 cm. Study results and limitations: Against blood, tumors held a significantly higher top-250-clone fraction (p = 0.039).

About this clonotype: What it binds is not known. A junction end diverges from the germline sequence, so it may reflect a read error.

Investigators took RNA and DNA out together from 20-30 mg of unsorted bulk tissue. Reverse transcription of approximately 520 ng total RNA with a constant-region primer produced TCR beta cDNA. TCR beta libraries came from three nested multiplex PCR rounds using slightly modified ARM-PCR. TRBV1-TRBV30 forward primers paired with a C-beta reverse primer drove the first two PCR rounds, approximately 11 cycles each. One entry per CDR3 protein, called by TCRdb with MiXCR from the multiplex PCR reads. In the table there are about 75,000 distinct CDR3 sequences, roughly 69% of which are singletons. In germline, CDR1 is MNHEY, CDR2 SVGEGT. This CDR3 comprises 14 residues.

The source is a man aged 40-55 years with primary liver carcinoma and hepatitis B virus infection. The V call is TRBV6-2 or TRBV6-3, the J call TRBJ1-5, with TRBD1 matching over 7 bases. Sequenced material: tumor-adjacent normal liver tissue. Here the CDR3 DNA reads TGTGCCAGCAGTAGGGGGCTTAGTACTCGGCCCCATCATTTT. Amino acids: CASSRGLSTRPHHF.